This T cell receptor (beta chain) emerged from a study of T cell repertoires and HLA-DP antigens. Study background: Versus self, one alloantigen differed at one groove amino acid, the other at fewer than 13.

In this sample, this clone turned up once. Antigen unknown. CDR3 length equals 14 residues. CDR1 MNHEY and CDR2 SMNVEV come from the germline V gene (reference sequence). J was trimmed by 6 bases and V by 6 bases; bases with no gene match: 8. Average purity of the negatively selected CD4+ T cells was less than 98%. This table comes from immunoSEQ multiplex PCR, and its TCRdb copy is limited to in-frame clones, with some not included. The profile shows some 110,000 clones, 85% to 95% of them singletons. The study, taken as a whole, reports: Against one allele, clones undetected before culture averaged about 34%; against the other, approximately 51%. Responder cells were total CD4+ cells with a HeLa antigen-presenting system.

The TCR was taken from a woman aged 18-29 years in good health and CMV-seronegative. The chain joins TRBV27 to TRBJ2-3, with 8 bases aligning to TRBD1. Sequencing used CD4+ T cells from PBMCs. As DNA, the CDR3 is TGTGCCAGCAGCCGAGGACAGGGTAGGGATACGCAGTATTTT. This gives the protein CASSRGQGRDTQYF.